These T cell receptor beta chains were read from a single sample in a study of T cell changes during pregnancy in multiple sclerosis. Data came from immunoSEQ multiplex PCR; TCRdb stores just in-frame clones and leaves some out. The sample lists tens of thousands of clones, around 91% occurring once. Sequences were derived from CD4+ T cells from peripheral blood mononuclear cells, sampled before pregnancy. These receptors originate from a female donor with multiple sclerosis, enrolled in a pregnancy study. CDR3s include the opening cysteine and the closing phenylalanine or tryptophan. Each record gives: V gene, D gene, clone size, J gene, CDR3 DNA, CDR3 protein. D genes are given only for firm matches. The listing skips clone size in some rows; elsewhere it reads once, few, many or a size class.

>TRBV6-6|TRBD2|NA|TRBJ2-7
TGTGCCAGCAGGGAAGGTGGACTAGCGGTCTACGAGCAGTACTTC
CASREGGLAVYEQYF
>TRBV2|TRBD2|NA|TRBJ2-1
TGTGCCAGCAGGGGACTAGCGGATCCTTACAATGAGCAGTTCTTC
CASRGLADPYNEQFF
>TRBV27|TRBD1|NA|TRBJ1-2
TGTGCCAGCAGTGCCCGGGGACAGACAAACTATGGCTACACCTTC
CASSARGQTNYGYTF
>TRBV19|NA|NA|TRBJ1-1
TGTGCCAGTAGTATGCCGGGGAAGAACACTGAAGCTTTCTTT
CASSMPGKNTEAFF
>TRBV19|TRBD1|NA|TRBJ2-7
TGTGCCAGTAGTATCACGACAGGGGGCTTTGTCCCCTACGAGCAGTACTTC
CASSITTGGFVPYEQYF
>TRBV6-6|NA|NA|TRBJ2-7
TGTGCCAGCAGGTACAGGGGGCTAGCGGGAGACGAGCAGTACTTC
CASRYRGLAGDEQYF
>TRBV15|TRBD1|NA|TRBJ2-3
TGTGCCACCAGCAGAGATGGGGGCAGGGGGACAGATACGCAGTATTTT
CATSRDGGRGTDTQYF
>TRBV5-1|TRBD2|NA|TRBJ2-3
TGCGCCAGCAGCTTGCGCCTAGCGGGAGGAAAAAGCACAGATACGCAGTATTTT
CASSLRLAGGKSTDTQYF
>TRBV7-2|NA|NA|TRBJ1-5
TGTGCCAGCGCCGGAGGCCGGAGCAATCAGCCCCAGCATTTT
CASAGGRSNQPQHF
>TRBV25-1|NA|NA|TRBJ1-1
TGTGCCAGCAGTGATACAGGGTTGAACACTGAAGCTTTCTTT
CASSDTGLNTEAFF
>TRBV28|TRBD2|NA|TRBJ2-3
TGTGCCAGCAGTTTATGGACTAGCGGGCTAAGCACAGATACGCAGTATTTT
CASSLWTSGLSTDTQYF
>TRBV6-1|NA|NA|TRBJ2-7
TGTGCCAGCAGTTCCCAGGGTGTGGACTACGAGCAGTACTTC
CASSSQGVDYEQYF
>TRBV28|TRBD2|NA|TRBJ2-5
TGTGCCAGCAGCTCCCAGCGGGAGGTCGACGAGACCCAGTACTTC
CASSSQREVDETQYF
>TRBV27|NA|once|TRBJ2-1
TGTGCCAGCAAGATGGCGGGATCGCACAATGAGCAGTTCTTC
CASKMAGSHNEQFF
>TRBV5-6|TRBD2|NA|TRBJ2-5
TGTGCCAGCAGCCCGGGACTAGCTCTGGAGACCCAGTACTTC
CASSPGLALETQYF
>TRBV29-1|NA|NA|TRBJ2-7
TGCAGCGTTCGGCAGGTTAACTCCTACGAGCAGTACTTC
CSVRQVNSYEQYF
>TRBV7-9|NA|NA|TRBJ1-4
TGTGCCAGCCCATCCGGCCCAGGTGAAAAACTGTTTTTT
CASPSGPGEKLFF
>TRBV10-3|NA|NA|TRBJ1-4
TGTGCCATCAGAGGACAGCCGGATGAAAAACTGTTTTTT
CAIRGQPDEKLFF
>TRBV7-2|NA|NA|TRBJ1-5
TGTGCCAGCAGCCCCCCGTTTGATCAGCCCCAGCATTTT
CASSPPFDQPQHF
>TRBV11-2|NA|NA|TRBJ2-5
TGTGCCAGCAGCTGGCAGGGGGAGACCCAGTACTTC
CASSWQGETQYF
>TRBV5-5|NA|NA|TRBJ1-2
TGTGCCAGCAGCTTGGCAGGTAGATCCTATGGCTACACCTTC
CASSLAGRSYGYTF
>TRBV28|NA|NA|TRBJ1-5
TGTGCCAGCAGCCTACGTTCATGGGAGAGTCAGCCCCAGCATTTT
CASSLRSWESQPQHF
>TRBV11-2|TRBD1|NA|TRBJ2-2
TGTGCCAGCAGCTTACGGGGAACAGGGGGTGGGACCGGGGAGCTGTTTTTT
CASSLRGTGGGTGELFF
>TRBV2|TRBD1|once|TRBJ2-3
TGTGCCAGCACACAGGGGGCTTCCGATACGCAGTATTTT
CASTQGASDTQYF
>TRBV7-6|TRBD2|NA|TRBJ2-1
TGTGCCAGCAGCTTAGCGCCCCTAGCGGGAGTTGAGCAGTTCTTC
CASSLAPLAGVEQFF
>TRBV30|TRBD2|NA|TRBJ2-5
TGTGCCGGGAGGGAGGGTGCGACCCAGTACTTC
CAGREGATQYF
>TRBV5-6|NA|NA|TRBJ2-7
TGTGCCAGCGGACGAACAGGGTCAGCCTACGAGCAGTACTTC
CASGRTGSAYEQYF
>TRBV28|TRBD2|NA|TRBJ2-1
TGTGCCAGCAGTTTTGGGACTAGCGGGAGAGGGCGATACAATGAGCAGTTCTTC
CASSFGTSGRGRYNEQFF
>TRBV5-4|TRBD2|NA|TRBJ2-1
TGTGCCAGCAAGACGGGGGGAGAGGCCTACAATGAGCAGTTCTTC
CASKTGGEAYNEQFF
>TRBV7-2|TRBD1|NA|TRBJ2-7
TGTGCCAGCAGCTCAGGGGACAGATTCTCACCATCCTACGAGCAGTACTTC
CASSSGDRFSPSYEQYF
>TRBV7-8|TRBD1|NA|TRBJ2-7
TGTGCCAGCAGCGAAACGGGGGACAGGGCTTTC
CASSETGDRAF
>TRBV2|NA|once|TRBJ2-7
TGTGCCAGCAGTGGACTTTTCGTCCTCCACGAGCAGTACTTC
CASSGLFVLHEQYF
>TRBV28|TRBD1|NA|TRBJ2-7
TGTGCCAGCAGGGGAGGACAGGGCCCTTCCTACGAGCAGTACTTC
CASRGGQGPSYEQYF
>TRBV5-1|TRBD2|NA|TRBJ2-3
TGCGCCAGCAGCTTGGGTGGGACTAGCGGCACAGATACGCAGTATTTT
CASSLGGTSGTDTQYF
>TRBV23-1|NA|NA|TRBJ1-1
TGCGCCAGCAGTCAATCAGGCAGGGGTCCCACTGAAGCTTTCTTT
CASSQSGRGPTEAFF
>TRBV11-2|TRBD1|NA|TRBJ1-3
TGTGCCAGCAGCCCTGACAGGGCCTCTGGAAACACCATATATTTT
CASSPDRASGNTIYF
>TRBV7-9|TRBD1|NA|TRBJ1-2
TGTGCCAGCAGCCGACGGGGACAGGGCCCGGGGGGCTACACCTTC
CASSRRGQGPGGYTF
>TRBV6-1|NA|NA|TRBJ2-5
TGTGCCAGCAGTGGCTGGGGGGGGCGAGGAGAGACCCAGTACTTC
CASSGWGGRGETQYF
>TRBV28|TRBD2|few|TRBJ2-1
TGTGCCAGCAGCCACCTAGCGGGAGGGCCGAGCTCCTACAATGAGCAGTTCTTC
CASSHLAGGPSSYNEQFF
>TRBV10-3|TRBD1|NA|TRBJ2-7
TGTGCCATCAGGAAGGGACAGGGACCAACCTACGAGCAGTACTTC
CAIRKGQGPTYEQYF
>TRBV5-1|TRBD2|once|TRBJ2-7
TGCGCCAGCAGCCTGAGCAGCGGGAGGGACGAGCAGTACTTC
CASSLSSGRDEQYF
>TRBV19|NA|NA|TRBJ2-7
TGTGCCAGTAGTCCCCATCAAAGGAGCTCCTACGAGCAGTACTTC
CASSPHQRSSYEQYF
>TRBV18|TRBD1|NA|TRBJ2-7
TGTGCCAGCTCACTAAAACAGACAGGGTCTGGGTACGAGCAGTACTTC
CASSLKQTGSGYEQYF
>TRBV5-1|TRBD1|NA|TRBJ2-2
TGCGCCAGCGGGTCGGACAGGGGGACCGGGGAGCTGTTTTTT
CASGSDRGTGELFF
>TRBV9|NA|NA|TRBJ2-2
TGTGCCAGCAGCGTAGATGGAGCCACGAACACCGGGGAGCTGTTTTTT
CASSVDGATNTGELFF
>TRBV5-6|TRBD2|NA|TRBJ2-7
TGTGCCAGCAGTCGATTGACGGGAGGACGGGTCGAGCAGTACTTC
CASSRLTGGRVEQYF
>TRBV28|TRBD2|NA|TRBJ2-1
TGTGCCAGCAGAGGGACTAGCGGGAGGAGAGGGATGGACAATGAGCAGTTCTTC
CASRGTSGRRGMDNEQFF
>TRBV2|TRBD2|NA|TRBJ2-3
TGTGCCAGCAGTTCCGAGGCGGGAGGAACAGATACGCAGTATTTT
CASSSEAGGTDTQYF
>TRBV2|NA|NA|TRBJ1-4
TGTGCCAGTCATATGACAGGTTCTCATGAAAAACTGTTTTTT
CASHMTGSHEKLFF
>TRBV5-1|TRBD1|NA|TRBJ1-2
TGCGCCAGCAGCTTGAAGGGACAGTTTGGCTACACCTTC
CASSLKGQFGYTF
>TRBV7-2|TRBD2|NA|TRBJ2-3
TGTGCCAGCAGCTTAGGGCTCCTAGCGGACACAGATACGCAGTATTTT
CASSLGLLADTDTQYF
>TRBV11-2|NA|NA|TRBJ2-7
TGTGCCAGCAGCTCTGTTTACGAGCAGTACTTC
CASSSVYEQYF
>TRBV5-1|NA|once|TRBJ2-7
TGCGCCAGCAGCTTGGACAGAGTATACGAGCAGTACTTC
CASSLDRVYEQYF
>TRBV9|TRBD1|NA|TRBJ2-2
TGTGCCAGCAGCGTAGGGGACAGGGTGAACACCGGGGAGCTGTTTTTT
CASSVGDRVNTGELFF
>TRBV18|NA|few|TRBJ2-7
TGTGCCAGCTCAAGGGAGGTGGGAGAGCAGTACTTC
CASSREVGEQYF
>TRBV19|NA|NA|TRBJ2-3
TGTGCCAGTAGCACCGACTACACAGATACGCAGTATTTT
CASSTDYTDTQYF